One sample yielded the 12 T cell receptor beta chains listed below, sequenced in a study of cytomegalovirus exposure and HLA in healthy donors. PCR employed 60 Vbeta and 13 Jbeta primers. TCRdb's copy holds only in-frame clones and misses some; the assay was immunoSEQ multiplex PCR. The top ten clones hold 1% to 1.5% of a sample with around 130,000 clones, over 65% of them seen once. Sample: PBMCs. The receptors were gathered from a man in his fifties or sixties in good health and CMV-seronegative.

This clone showed up just a few times. The rearrangement links TRBV6-6 to TRBJ1-5, with 8 positions matching TRBD1. CDR3 length: 13 residues. V was pared by 5 bases and J by 7 bases, with 4 bases of the junction left unmatched. Germline values: CDR1 MNHNY, CDR2 SVGAGI (reference sequence). CDR3 in amino acids: CASSNGQGQPQHF. The DNA for the CDR3 is TGTGCCAGCAGTAACGGACAGGGCCAGCCCCAGCATTTT.

This chain uses TRBV6-5 with TRBJ2-7; possible D gene TRBD2, 6 bases. With 0 bases removed from V and 3 bases from J, the gap between germline ends came to 9 bases. CDR1 and CDR2 (germline): MNHEY, SVGAGI. There are 14 residues in the CDR3. CDR3 sequence: CASSYSRGIYEQYF. CDR3 nucleotides: TGTGCCAGCAGTTACTCCCGGGGGATCTACGAGCAGTACTTC.

V and J are TRBV29-1 and TRBJ2-5; possible D gene TRBD2, 5 bases. The CDR3 consists of 11 residues. CDR1 is SQVTM, CDR2 ANQGSEA, per germline. V was pared by 7 bases and J by 1 base, with 7 bases between. CDR3 sequence: CSGGVQETQYF. CDR3 coding DNA: TGCAGCGGGGGAGTCCAAGAGACCCAGTACTTC.

The chain has TRBV6-5 and TRBJ2-1; tentative D call: TRBD2 (5 bases). From germline, CDR1 is MNHEY and CDR2 SVGAGI. The CDR3 totals 16 residues. Between the trimmed V and J ends, which lost 4 bases and 0 bases, there was a span of 13 bases. CDR3 loop: CASSLLAGSSYNEQFF. DNA of the CDR3: TGTGCCAGCAGTTTGCTTGCGGGTAGCTCCTACAATGAGCAGTTCTTC.

The rearrangement links TRBV19 to TRBJ1-4, with D perhaps matching TRBD1 (5 bases). V shed 3 bases and J shed 10 bases, with 21 bases lying between them. The CDR3 runs 16 residues. The V gene's germline CDR1 is LNHDA and CDR2 SQIVND (reference sequence). The CDR3 protein is CASSMPLGPRLGKLFF. CDR3 bases: TGTGCCAGTAGTATGCCCCTGGGGCCCAGGCTTGGAAAACTGTTTTTT.

The chain has TRBV9 and TRBJ2-7; 7 positions agree with TRBD2. Unmatched junction bases numbered 6, after V lost 4 bases and J lost 2 bases. The CDR3 has 14 residues. Germline V gene data show CDR1 as SGDLS and CDR2 as YYNGEE. The CDR3 loop is CASSPRDYAYEQYF. As DNA, the CDR3 is TGTGCCAGCAGCCCCCGGGACTACGCCTACGAGCAGTACTTC.

The chain carries TRBV5-1 and TRBJ2-1, with D possibly matching TRBD2 (5 bases). Trimming removed 2 bases at V and 7 bases at J, with 22 bases between. Germline CDR1 reads SGHRS; CDR2 reads YFSETQ. The CDR3 loop spans 17 amino acids. CDR3 in amino acids: CASSFVPRGPLGNEQFF. For the CDR3, the DNA is TGCGCCAGCAGCTTTGTCCCCCGCGGGCCCCTGGGGAATGAGCAGTTCTTC.

The V gene is TRBV2, the J gene TRBJ2-5; TRBD2 matches 8 bases. V lost 3 bases to trimming and J lost 0 bases; unmatched junction nucleotides: 9. Germline-derived CDR1 and CDR2 are SNHLY and FYNNEI. The length of the CDR3 is 17 residues. CDR3 bases: TGTGCCAGCAGTGAGGGTGTCACTAGCGGATACCAAGAGACCCAGTACTTC. This encodes CASSEGVTSGYQETQYF.

The gene calls are TRBV7-2 and TRBJ1-1; possible D gene TRBD1, 6 bases. The CDR3 consists of 14 residues. V lost 6 bases to trimming and J lost 0 bases, with 11 bases between them. Germline V CDR1 and CDR2: SGHTA, FQGNSA. This CDR3 reads CASSQGSVNTEAFF. Written as DNA, the CDR3 is TGTGCCAGCAGTCAGGGGTCCGTGAACACTGAAGCTTTCTTT.

The chain employs TRBV16 and TRBJ1-2, with 8 bases lining up with TRBD1. This CDR3 comprises 16 residues. Germline CDR1 KGHSY, CDR2 FQNENV. V was pared by 4 bases and J by 0 bases, with 7 bases of the junction left unmatched. The CDR3 here is CASSPTSTGANYGYTF. In nucleotides, the CDR3 is TGTGCCAGCAGCCCAACCTCGACAGGGGCTAACTATGGCTACACCTTC.

This chain joins TRBV6-9 and TRBJ1-1; D may be TRBD1 (6 bases). V was trimmed by 0 bases and J by 2 bases, leaving 10 bases between them. The CDR3 consists of 15 residues. CDR1 MNHGY and CDR2 SVAAGI come from the germline V gene. This CDR3 is CASSYSTGANTEAFF. For the CDR3, the DNA is TGTGCCAGCAGTTATTCGACAGGCGCCAACACTGAAGCTTTCTTT.

This clone was recorded a few times. V usage is TRBV5-6 and J usage is TRBJ1-1; 8 nucleotides agree with TRBD1. CDR3 length: 15 residues. With V trimmed by 2 bases and J by 9 bases, 12 bases remained unmatched. Per the germline V gene, CDR1 is SGHDT and CDR2 is YYEEEE. The CDR3: CASSFLTTGEVKAFF. The CDR3 nucleotides read TGTGCCAGCAGCTTCCTCACGACAGGGGAAGTTAAAGCTTTCTTT.